The 18 T cell receptor beta chains given below trace back to one sample, sequenced in a study of regulatory T cells in long-lasting Graves disease. Specified time point: newly diagnosed GD, antithyroid drugs for less than 3 months. PBMC RNA was the source of the TCR library. Arm-PCR with iRepertoire HTBI primers amplified the CDR3 regions for these TCR beta libraries. From the multiplex PCR reads, TCRdb called clonotypes with MiXCR, one entry per CDR3 protein. This sample has more than 450,000 distinct CDR3 sequences, with 12% found just once. The same sample was also used in a study of T cells in Graves' hyperthyroidism and ophthalmopathy.

Sequenced here: peripheral blood mononuclear cells (PBMCs), sampled at new diagnosis, from a patient treated with antithyroid drugs. These receptors originate from a woman between 25 and 40 years old with Graves disease.

Remarks on this clonotype: It may be a read error: a sequence one base away is much more abundant. The genes are TRBV6-1 and TRBJ2-5, with no clear D. Trimming took 5 bases from V and 13 from J, leaving 17 bases between them. The CDR3 is 12 residues long. Germline assignment: CDR1 MNHNS and CDR2 SASEGT. The CDR3 coding sequence is TGTGCCAGCAGTCACGACGTGGGCCCCAGGTACTTC. It translates to CASSHDVGPRYF.

This clonotype was observed at least ten times. The chain joins TRBV10-3 to TRBJ2-1; D not certain. Trimming pared 4 bases from V and 8 bases from J, leaving 9 bases between. The CDR3 totals 12 residues. The germline V gene encodes CDR1 ENHRY and CDR2 SYGVKD. For the CDR3, the DNA is TGTGCCATCAGTGCTGGCGTTCATGAGCAGTTCTTC. Translating it yields CAISAGVHEQFF.

On this clonotype: This likely reflects a read error, since a far larger clone is one base away. This chain joins TRBV7-8 and TRBJ2-1; 8 bases agree with TRBD1. Germline CDR1 and CDR2: SGHVS and FQNEAQ. This CDR3 region has 17 residues. CDR3 bases: TGTGCCAGCAGCCCGATGACAGGGGCTAGGTCCTACAATGAGCGGTTCTTC. Translated: CASSPMTGARSYNERFF. Full variable domain (missing parts from reference TRBV7-8 and TRBJ2-1): GAGVSQSPRYKVAKRGQDVALRCDPISGHVSLFWYQQALGQGPEFLTYFQNEAQLDKSGLPSDRFFAERPEGSVSTLKIQRTQQEDSAVYLCASSPMTGARSYNERFFGPGTRLTVL.

The table lists this clonotype with many counts. This chain links TRBV28 with TRBJ2-3; perhaps TRBD2 as D (6 bases). CDR1 is MDHEN and CDR2 is SYDVKM in the germline V gene. Trimming pared 4 bases from V and 2 bases from J, leaving 10 bases between. CDR3 length equals 14 residues. The CDR3 DNA sequence: TGTGCCAGCAGTTATCGGGAGTCCACAGATACGCAGTATTTT. Protein: CASSYRESTDTQYF.

The chain is built from TRBV4-1 and TRBJ2-2, with a possible D match to TRBD1 (6 bases). The V end lost 4 bases, the J end lost 4 bases, and 13 bases lay between the germline ends. CDR1 is MGHRA and CDR2 is YSYEKL in the germline V gene. The CDR3 extends over 15 amino acids. The CDR3 sequence is CASSPPIRGTGELFF. The CDR3 DNA sequence: TGCGCCAGCAGCCCTCCTATCAGGGGCACCGGGGAGCTGTTTTTT.

The CDR3 loop reads CASSQVTGIANIQYF. The CDR3 DNA sequence: TGTGCCAGCAGCCAAGTGACGGGAATCGCAAACATTCAGTACTTC. The chain uses TRBV4-2 and TRBJ2-4, with D maybe TRBD2 (5 bases). V lost 1 base and J lost 6, with 13 bases in between. Germline CDR1 reads LGHNA; CDR2 reads YNFKEQ. This CDR3 is built from 15 residues.

The table lists this clonotype with many counts. This rearrangement joins TRBV12-3 or TRBV12-4 to TRBJ2-1, with 8 bases matching TRBD1. The CDR3 covers 15 residues. The V segment lost 2 bases and the J segment 10 bases; nucleotides outside the gene matches: 10. DNA of the CDR3: TGTGCCAGCAGTTTAACGCGCGCCACAGGGGGGGAGCAGTTCTTC. Residues: CASSLTRATGGEQFF.

This clonotype was counted ten times or more. The CDR3 region has the DNA TGTGCCAGCAGCCCCCGGACTAGCGGGAGGCGAAATGAGCAGTTCTTC. This gives the protein CASSPRTSGRRNEQFF. The chain links TRBV11-2 to TRBJ2-1; 14 bases match TRBD2. The germline V gene encodes CDR1 SGHAT and CDR2 FQNNGV. V trimming: 5 bases; J trimming: 7 bases; junction bases outside the gene matches: 7. The CDR3 extends over 16 amino acids.

There are a few counts of this clonotype. With only one base between it and a far larger clone, this is likely a read error. J is TRBJ2-1 and V is TRBV2, with D unclear. The CDR3 loop spans 14 amino acids. Trimming took off 6 bases at V and 2 bases at J, with 11 bases between the two ends. From germline, CDR1 is SNHLY and CDR2 FYNNEI. The CDR3 DNA reads as TGTGCCAGCAGCTTACTATCAGCCTACAATGAGCAGTTCTTC. It codes for CASSLLSAYNEQFF.

The chain uses TRBV10-3 and TRBJ2-7; the match to TRBD1 covers 9 bases. The CDR3 is made up of 12 amino acids. V lost 9 bases to trimming and J lost 5 bases; unmatched junction nucleotides: 5. Looked up from germline, CDR1 is ENHRY and CDR2 is SYGVKD. The CDR3 DNA is TGTGCCATAGCCGGACAGGGGAACGAGCAGTACTTC. It yields the protein CAIAGQGNEQYF.

This clonotype has a count of ten or more. V gene TRBV7-8 combines with J gene TRBJ2-3; the D is unclear. The CDR3 runs to 15 residues. Trimming removed 4 bases from V and 3 bases from J, with 14 bases in between. The germline V gene has CDR1 SGHVS and CDR2 FQNEAQ. CDR3 residues: CASSSSRSLTDTQYF. CDR3 nucleotide sequence: TGTGCCAGCAGCTCCAGCAGGAGTTTGACAGATACGCAGTATTTT. The full variable domain, completed using reference TRBV7-8 and TRBJ2-3, is GAGVSQSPRYKVAKRGQDVALRCDPISGHVSLFWYQQALGQGPEFLTYFQNEAQLDKSGLPSDRFFAERPEGSVSTLKIQRTQQEDSAVYLCASSSSRSLTDTQYFGPGTRLTVL.

This clonotype was counted at least ten times. The chain links TRBV11-2 to TRBJ2-1, with a weak D call TRBD2 (5 bases). Germline-derived CDR1 and CDR2 are SGHAT and FQNNGV. Trimming pared 5 bases from V and 4 bases from J, leaving 18 bases between. The CDR3 has 16 residues. The CDR3 loop is CASSGLSGLSYNEQFF. The CDR3 nucleotides read TGTGCCAGCAGCGGATTGAGCGGACTTAGTTACAATGAGCAGTTCTTC.

This clonotype was seen a handful of times. V is TRBV6-1 and J is TRBJ2-7; a weak D match, TRBD2 (6 bases). This CDR3 comprises 16 residues. The germline V gene has CDR1 MNHNS and CDR2 SASEGT. V was clipped by 5 bases and J by 1 base, with 18 bases between them. The CDR3 DNA reads as TGTGCCAGCAGTCCGACTCCCGGGAGTCGATCCTACGAGCAGTACTTC. Translating gives CASSPTPGSRSYEQYF.

This clonotype was counted ten times or more. The chain joins TRBV28 to TRBJ1-4; D is possibly TRBD1 (6 bases). CDR1 and CDR2 from the germline V gene are MDHEN and SYDVKM. CDR3 length: 15 amino acids. V was cut by 5 bases and J by 4 bases, with 14 bases left in between. The CDR3 loop reads CASSPGDNLNEKLFF. CDR3 bases: TGTGCCAGCAGTCCGGGGGACAATCTTAATGAAAAACTGTTTTTT.

There are a few counts of this clonotype. CDR3 amino acids: CASSQELWTSGRLDEQYF. DNA for the CDR3: TGCGCCAGCAGCCAAGAATTGTGGACTAGCGGGAGATTGGACGAGCAGTACTTC. The V call is TRBV4-3, the J call TRBJ2-7, with TRBD2 matching 13 bases. J was trimmed by 5 bases and V by 0 bases; bases with no gene match: 10. The germline V gene encodes CDR1 LGHNA and CDR2 YSLEER. This CDR3 comprises 18 residues.

This clonotype was seen repeatedly, ten times or more. The chain recombines TRBV2 with TRBJ1-5; maybe TRBD1 (6 bases). This CDR3 has 14 residues. Trimming cost V 6 bases and J 3 bases, with 12 bases left between them. The V gene's germline CDR1 is SNHLY and CDR2 FYNNEI. For the CDR3, the DNA is TGTGCCAGCAGCCCTAGGGACACCAATCAGCCCCAGCATTTT. This sequence encodes CASSPRDTNQPQHF.

Ten or more counts support this clonotype. V usage is TRBV6-1 and J usage is TRBJ1-6; D call uncertain. V was cut by 6 bases and J by 15 bases, with 24 bases left in between. Germline CDR1 reads MNHNS; CDR2 reads SASEGT. There are 15 residues in the CDR3. In nucleotides, the CDR3 is TGTGCCAGCAGAACCTATGGAGTTTCGGAAAAGGACCTCCACTTT. Translated: CASRTYGVSEKDLHF.

This clonotype has just one count. The chain joins TRBV6-5 to TRBJ2-7, with 8 bases matching TRBD1. CDR3 length equals 19 residues. The V gene's germline CDR1 is MNHEY and CDR2 SVGAGI. The ends lost 4 bases at V and 3 bases at J; junction bases unmatched: 20. The CDR3 DNA follows: TGTGCCAGCAGTTCGGCTTCAGGGGGCGCACTACGGAACTACTACGAGCAGTACTTC. The encoded protein is CASSSASGGALRNYYEQYF.